This T cell receptor beta chain came from a study of blood T cells in healthy people across ages. About the study: About one barcoded TCR beta cDNA was captured per two T cells.

Per sample, extraction of total RNA gave at least 5.5 micrograms in every case. The second PCR ran about 6 to 11 cycles with a sample-barcoded 5' primer and J-beta primers. All samples yielded 3 million or more CDR3-containing paired-end reads. TCRdb re-called the 5' RACE reads through MiXCR, storing one row per CDR3 protein. The data hold about 1.8 million distinct CDR3 sequences, with around half observed a single time. V lost 5 bases and J 6 bases, leaving 22 bases between the germline ends. CDR1 DFQATT and CDR2 SNEGSKA come from the germline V gene (reference sequence). The CDR3 covers 16 residues.

The clonotype comes from a woman aged 35 to 49 in good health. Sequenced material: blood. This chain uses TRBV20-1 with TRBJ1-4; D is possibly TRBD1 (5 bases). CDR3 coding DNA: TGCAGTGCTGGAGGCGGGGGGAAGAGGGAGGATGAAAAACTGTTTTTT. Translating it yields CSAGGGGKREDEKLFF.